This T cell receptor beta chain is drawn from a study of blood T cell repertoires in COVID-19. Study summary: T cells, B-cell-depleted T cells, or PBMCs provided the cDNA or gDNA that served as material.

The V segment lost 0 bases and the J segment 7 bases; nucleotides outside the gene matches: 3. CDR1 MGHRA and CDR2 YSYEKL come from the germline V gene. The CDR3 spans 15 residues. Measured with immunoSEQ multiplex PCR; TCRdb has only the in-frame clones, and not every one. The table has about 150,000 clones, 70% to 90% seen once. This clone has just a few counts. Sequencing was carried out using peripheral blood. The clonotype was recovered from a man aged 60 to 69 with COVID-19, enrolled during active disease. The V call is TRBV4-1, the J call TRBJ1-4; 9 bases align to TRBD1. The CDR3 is CASSQEGQGGEKLFF. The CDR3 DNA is TGCGCCAGCAGCCAAGAGGGACAGGGTGGTGAAAAACTGTTTTTT.